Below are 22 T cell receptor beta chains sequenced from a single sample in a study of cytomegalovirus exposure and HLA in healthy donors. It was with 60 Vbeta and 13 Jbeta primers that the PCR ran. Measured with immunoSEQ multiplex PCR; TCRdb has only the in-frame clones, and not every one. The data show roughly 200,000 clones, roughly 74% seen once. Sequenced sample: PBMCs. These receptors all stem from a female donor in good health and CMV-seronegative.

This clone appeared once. CDR3 nucleotide sequence: TGTGCCAGCGGCCCACAAGAGACCCAGTACTTC. Amino acid sequence: CASGPQETQYF. This chain joins TRBV2 and TRBJ2-5; D unclear. CDR1 and CDR2 (germline): SNHLY, FYNNEI. The CDR3 is 11 residues long. Trimming shortened V by 8 bases and J by 2 bases, and 6 bases separated the two germline ends.

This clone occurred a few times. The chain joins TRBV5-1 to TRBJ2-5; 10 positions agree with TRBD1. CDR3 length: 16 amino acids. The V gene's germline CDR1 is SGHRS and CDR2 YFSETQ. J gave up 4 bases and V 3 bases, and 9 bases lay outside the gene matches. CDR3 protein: CASSSRQGAMGETQYF. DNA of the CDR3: TGCGCCAGCAGCTCCAGACAGGGGGCAATGGGAGAGACCCAGTACTTC.

CDR3 protein: CASSLDLPPRGSSYEQYF. CDR3 coding DNA: TGTGCCAGCAGCTTAGATCTGCCTCCTCGCGGGAGTAGCTACGAGCAGTACTTC. This rearrangement joins TRBV11-2 to TRBJ2-7; 7 bases are shared with TRBD2. Germline V gene sequence: CDR1 SGHAT, CDR2 FQNNGV. The length of the CDR3 is 18 residues. V was pared by 0 bases and J by 3 bases, with 14 bases of the junction left unmatched.

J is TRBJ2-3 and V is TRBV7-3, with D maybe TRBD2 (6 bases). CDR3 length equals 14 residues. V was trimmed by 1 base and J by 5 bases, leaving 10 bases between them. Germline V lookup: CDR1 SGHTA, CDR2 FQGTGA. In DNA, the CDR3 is TGTGCCAGCAGCTTAAAGGAGGGCGGAGATACGCAGTATTTT. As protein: CASSLKEGGDTQYF.

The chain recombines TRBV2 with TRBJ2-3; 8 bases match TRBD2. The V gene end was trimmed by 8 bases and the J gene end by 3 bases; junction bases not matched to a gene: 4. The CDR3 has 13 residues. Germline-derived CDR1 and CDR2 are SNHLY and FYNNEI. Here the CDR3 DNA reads TGTGCCAGCCCCGGACTAGCAACAGATACGCAGTATTTT. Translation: CASPGLATDTQYF.

The CDR3 loop is CASSLTGTNTEAFF. DNA of the CDR3: TGTGCCAGCAGCTTAACAGGGACGAACACTGAAGCTTTCTTT. The chain links TRBV7-9 to TRBJ1-1, with D maybe TRBD1 (6 bases). CDR1 is SEHNR, CDR2 FQNEAQ, per germline (reference sequence). CDR3 size: 14 residues. V lost 2 bases and J 1 base, leaving 8 bases between the germline ends.

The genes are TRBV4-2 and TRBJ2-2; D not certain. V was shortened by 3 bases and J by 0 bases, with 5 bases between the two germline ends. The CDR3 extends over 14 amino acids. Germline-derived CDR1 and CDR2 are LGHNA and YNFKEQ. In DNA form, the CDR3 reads TGTGCCAGCAGCCAGGCGGCGAACACCGGGGAGCTGTTTTTT. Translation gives CASSQAANTGELFF.

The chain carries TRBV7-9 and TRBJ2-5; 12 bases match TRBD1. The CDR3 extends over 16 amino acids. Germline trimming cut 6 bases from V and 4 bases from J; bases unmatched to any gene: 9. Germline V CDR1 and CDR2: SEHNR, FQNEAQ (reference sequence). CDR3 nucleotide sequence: TGTGCCAGCAGAGCATCCGGGACAGGGGGCCCAGAGACCCAGTACTTC. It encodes CASRASGTGGPETQYF.

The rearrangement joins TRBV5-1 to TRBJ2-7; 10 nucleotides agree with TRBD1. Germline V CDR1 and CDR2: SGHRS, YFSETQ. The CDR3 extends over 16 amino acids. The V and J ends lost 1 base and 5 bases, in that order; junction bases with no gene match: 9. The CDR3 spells CASSLSRGQGVHEQYF. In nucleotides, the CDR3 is TGCGCCAGCAGCTTGAGTCGTGGACAGGGGGTCCACGAGCAGTACTTC.

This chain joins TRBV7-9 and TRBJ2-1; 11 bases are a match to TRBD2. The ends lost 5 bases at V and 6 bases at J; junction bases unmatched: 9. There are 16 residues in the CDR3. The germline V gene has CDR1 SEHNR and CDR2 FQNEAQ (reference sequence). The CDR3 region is CASSPLAGGPTNEQFF. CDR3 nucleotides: TGTGCCAGCAGCCCCTTAGCGGGAGGGCCCACCAATGAGCAGTTCTTC.

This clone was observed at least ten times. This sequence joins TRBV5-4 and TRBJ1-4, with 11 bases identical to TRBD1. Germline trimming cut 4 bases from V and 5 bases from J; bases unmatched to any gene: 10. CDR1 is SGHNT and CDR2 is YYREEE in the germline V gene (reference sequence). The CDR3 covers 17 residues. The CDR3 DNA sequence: TGTGCCAGCAGCCCCGGACAGGGGGCGCAGAGGAATGAAAAACTGTTTTTT. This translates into CASSPGQGAQRNEKLFF.

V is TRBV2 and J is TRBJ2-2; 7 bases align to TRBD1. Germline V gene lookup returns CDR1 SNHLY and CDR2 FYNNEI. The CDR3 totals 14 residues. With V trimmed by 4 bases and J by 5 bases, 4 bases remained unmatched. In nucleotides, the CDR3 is TGTGCCAGCAGTGTACAGGGGCATACCGGGGAGCTGTTTTTT. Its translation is CASSVQGHTGELFF.

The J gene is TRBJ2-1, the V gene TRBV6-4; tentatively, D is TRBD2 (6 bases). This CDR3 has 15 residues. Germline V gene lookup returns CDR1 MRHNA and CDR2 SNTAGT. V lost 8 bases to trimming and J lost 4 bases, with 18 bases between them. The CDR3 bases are TGTGCCAGCTCCCGGGAGAGCGGGTCATACAATGAGCAGTTCTTC. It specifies CASSRESGSYNEQFF.

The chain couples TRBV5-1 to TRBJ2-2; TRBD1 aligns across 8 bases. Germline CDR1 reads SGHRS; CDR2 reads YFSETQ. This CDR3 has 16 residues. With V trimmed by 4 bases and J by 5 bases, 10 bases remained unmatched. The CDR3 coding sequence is TGCGCCAGCAGCACCCAGGGGGCGGTGAGAACCGGGGAGCTGTTTTTT. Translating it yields CASSTQGAVRTGELFF.

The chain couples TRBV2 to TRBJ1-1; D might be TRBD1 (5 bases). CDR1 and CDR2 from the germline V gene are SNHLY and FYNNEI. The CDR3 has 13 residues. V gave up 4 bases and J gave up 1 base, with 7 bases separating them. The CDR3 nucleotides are TGTGCCAGCAGTGTACAGGAGAACACTGAAGCTTTCTTT. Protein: CASSVQENTEAFF.

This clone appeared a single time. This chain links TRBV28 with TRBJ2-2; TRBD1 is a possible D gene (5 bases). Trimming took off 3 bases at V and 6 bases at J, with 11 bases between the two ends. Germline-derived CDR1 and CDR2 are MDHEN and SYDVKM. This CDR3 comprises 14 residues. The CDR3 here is CASSFWQGAGELFF. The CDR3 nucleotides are TGTGCCAGCAGTTTTTGGCAGGGCGCCGGGGAGCTGTTTTTT.

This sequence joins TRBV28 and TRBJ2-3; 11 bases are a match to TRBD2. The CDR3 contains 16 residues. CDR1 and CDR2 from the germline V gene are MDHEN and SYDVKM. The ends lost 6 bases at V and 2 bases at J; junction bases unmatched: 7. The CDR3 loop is CASRDSGGAVTDTQYF. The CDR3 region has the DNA TGTGCCAGCAGGGATAGCGGGGGGGCAGTCACAGATACGCAGTATTTT.

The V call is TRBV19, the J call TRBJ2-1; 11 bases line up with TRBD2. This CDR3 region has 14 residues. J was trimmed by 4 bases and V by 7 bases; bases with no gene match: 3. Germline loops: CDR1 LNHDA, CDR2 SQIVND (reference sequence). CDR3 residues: CASIAGGLYNEQFF. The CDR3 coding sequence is TGTGCCAGTATAGCGGGGGGGCTATACAATGAGCAGTTCTTC.

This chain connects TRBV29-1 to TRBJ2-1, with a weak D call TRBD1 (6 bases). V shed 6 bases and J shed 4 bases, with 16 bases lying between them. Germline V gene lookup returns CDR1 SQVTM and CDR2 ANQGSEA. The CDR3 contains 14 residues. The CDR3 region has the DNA TGCAGCGTCCTCCCAGGGGCCCTTTACAATGAGCAGTTCTTC. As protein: CSVLPGALYNEQFF.

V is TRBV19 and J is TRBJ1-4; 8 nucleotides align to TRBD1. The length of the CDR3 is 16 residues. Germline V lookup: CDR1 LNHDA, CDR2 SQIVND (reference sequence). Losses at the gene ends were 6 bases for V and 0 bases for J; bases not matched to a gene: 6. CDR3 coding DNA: TGTGCCAGTAGCCTGGACAGGGTTGCAACTAATGAAAAACTGTTTTTT. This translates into CASSLDRVATNEKLFF. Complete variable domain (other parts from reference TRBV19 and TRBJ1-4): DGGITQSPKYLFRKEGQNVTLSCEQNLNHDAMYWYRQDPGQGLRLIYYSQIVNDFQKGDIAEGYSVSREKKESFPLTVTSAQKNPTAFYLCASSLDRVATNEKLFFGSGTQLSVL.

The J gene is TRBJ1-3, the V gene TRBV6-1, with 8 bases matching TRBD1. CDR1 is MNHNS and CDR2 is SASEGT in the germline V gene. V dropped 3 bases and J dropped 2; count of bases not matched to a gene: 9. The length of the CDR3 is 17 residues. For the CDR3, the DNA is TGTGCCAGCAGTGATGTAGCCTCAGGGGGCGCTGGAAACACCATATATTTT. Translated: CASSDVASGGAGNTIYF.

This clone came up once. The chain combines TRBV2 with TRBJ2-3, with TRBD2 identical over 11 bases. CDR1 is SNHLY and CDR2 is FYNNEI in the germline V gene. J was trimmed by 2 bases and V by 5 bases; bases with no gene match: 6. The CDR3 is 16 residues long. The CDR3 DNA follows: TGTGCCAGCAGTAAACTAGCGGGAGAGCCCACAGATACGCAGTATTTT. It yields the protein CASSKLAGEPTDTQYF.